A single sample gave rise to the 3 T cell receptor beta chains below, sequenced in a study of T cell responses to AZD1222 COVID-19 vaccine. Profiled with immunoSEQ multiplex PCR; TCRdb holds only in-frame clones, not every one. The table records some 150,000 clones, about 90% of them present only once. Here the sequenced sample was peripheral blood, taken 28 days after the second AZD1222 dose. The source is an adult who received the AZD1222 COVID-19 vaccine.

The CDR3 region is CASSLRTSGAHTGELFF. The CDR3 coding sequence is TGTGCCAGCAGCTTGCGGACTAGCGGAGCTCACACCGGGGAGCTGTTTTTT. V gene TRBV7-2 combines with J gene TRBJ2-2; 10 nucleotides line up with TRBD2. The V and J ends lost 3 bases and 3 bases, in that order; junction bases with no gene match: 7. The germline gives CDR1 SGHTA, CDR2 FQGNSA. CDR3 length: 17 amino acids. The full variable domain, completed using reference TRBV7-2 and TRBJ2-2, is GAGVSQSPSNKVTEKGKDVELRCDPISGHTALYWYRQSLGQGLEFLIYFQGNSAPDKSGLPSDRFSAERTGGSVSTLTIQRTQQEDSAVYLCASSLRTSGAHTGELFFGEGSRLTVL.

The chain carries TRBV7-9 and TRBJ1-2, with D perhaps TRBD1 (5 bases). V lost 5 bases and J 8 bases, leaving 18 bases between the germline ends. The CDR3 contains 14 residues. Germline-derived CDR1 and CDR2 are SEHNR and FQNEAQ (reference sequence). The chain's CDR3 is CASSNSRGRGGYTF. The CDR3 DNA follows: TGTGCCAGCAGCAATTCCCGGGGCCGGGGGGGCTACACCTTC.

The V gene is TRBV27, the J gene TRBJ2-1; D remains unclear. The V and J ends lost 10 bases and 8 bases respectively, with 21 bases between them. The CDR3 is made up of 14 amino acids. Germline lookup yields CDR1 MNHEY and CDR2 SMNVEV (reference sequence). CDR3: CAIWEDPVSHEQFF. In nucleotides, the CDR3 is TGTGCCATCTGGGAAGACCCCGTGAGTCATGAGCAGTTCTTC.